This T cell receptor (beta chain) stems from a study of cytomegalovirus exposure and HLA in healthy donors. Trimming at V came to 5 bases and at J to 8 bases, leaving 11 bases not matched to a gene. This CDR3 is 15 amino acids long. Germline V gives CDR1 SGHTA, CDR2 FQGTGA. Study outcomes and limitations: About 87% or about 30% of the time was how often most TCR beta V segments were productive, according to an earlier analysis. In a later analysis, specific HLA alleles were associated with some 16,000 TCR beta sequences at a 0.05 false discovery rate. Associated with cytomegalovirus, according to the listing, were 150 to 200 TCR beta chains. TCR beta sequences reportedly predicted the HLA-A and HLA-B alleles of most subjects accurately.

PCR primers comprised 60 Vbeta and 13 Jbeta primers. Using immunoSEQ multiplex PCR, the repertoire was profiled, and TCRdb retains in-frame clones only, with some absent. The table records 95,000 to 150,000 clones, around 80% of them present only once. This clone was recorded a few times. Its antigen remains unidentified. The sequencing sample was made of PBMCs. The clonotype was recovered from a woman in her thirties or forties in good health and CMV-seropositive. V gene TRBV7-3 combines with J gene TRBJ1-2, with 10 bases matching TRBD1. CDR3 loop: CASSNDRGRGGGYTF. CDR3 in DNA: TGTGCCAGCAGCAATGACAGGGGGCGCGGGGGAGGCTACACCTTC.